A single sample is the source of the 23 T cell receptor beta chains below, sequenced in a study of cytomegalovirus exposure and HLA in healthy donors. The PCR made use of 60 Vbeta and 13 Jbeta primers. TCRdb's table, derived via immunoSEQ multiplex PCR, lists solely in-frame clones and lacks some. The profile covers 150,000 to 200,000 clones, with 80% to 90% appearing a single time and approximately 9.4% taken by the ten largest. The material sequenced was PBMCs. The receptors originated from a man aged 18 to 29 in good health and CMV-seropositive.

The CDR3 nucleotides are TGTGCCAGCAGCGTAGCCCCCCAAGAACAGGGGAACTCTGGAAACACCATATATTTT. Its translation: CASSVAPQEQGNSGNTIYF. The rearrangement links TRBV9 to TRBJ1-3; 7 nucleotides align to TRBD1. Germline CDR1 reads SGDLS; CDR2 reads YYNGEE. CDR3 length equals 19 residues. Unmatched junction bases numbered 12, after V lost 0 bases and J lost 0 bases. Drawing the rest from reference TRBV9 and TRBJ1-3, the complete variable domain is DSGVTQTPKHLITATGQRVTLRCSPRSGDLSVYWYQQSLDQGLQFLIQYYNGEERAKGNILERFSAQQFPDLHSELNLSSLELGDSALYFCASSVAPQEQGNSGNTIYFGEGSWLTVV.

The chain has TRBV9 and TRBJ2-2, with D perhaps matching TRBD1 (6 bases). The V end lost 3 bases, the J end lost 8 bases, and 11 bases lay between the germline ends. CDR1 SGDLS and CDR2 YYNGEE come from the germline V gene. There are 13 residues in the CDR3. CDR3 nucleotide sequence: TGTGCCAGCAGCGCGCCCGGGACAGGGGAGCTGTTTTTT. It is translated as CASSAPGTGELFF.

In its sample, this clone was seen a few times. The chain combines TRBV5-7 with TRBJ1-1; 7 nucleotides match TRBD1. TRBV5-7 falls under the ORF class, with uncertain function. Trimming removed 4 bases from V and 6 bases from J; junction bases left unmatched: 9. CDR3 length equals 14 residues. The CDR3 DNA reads TGTGCCAGCAGCCCGAAGCACAGGGGCCCTGAAGCTTTCTTT. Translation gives CASSPKHRGPEAFF.

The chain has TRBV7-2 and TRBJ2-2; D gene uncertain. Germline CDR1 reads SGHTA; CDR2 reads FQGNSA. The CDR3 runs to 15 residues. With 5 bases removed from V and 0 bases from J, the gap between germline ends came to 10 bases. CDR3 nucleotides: TGTGCCAGCAGCCTCGACATCACGAACACCGGGGAGCTGTTTTTT. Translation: CASSLDITNTGELFF.

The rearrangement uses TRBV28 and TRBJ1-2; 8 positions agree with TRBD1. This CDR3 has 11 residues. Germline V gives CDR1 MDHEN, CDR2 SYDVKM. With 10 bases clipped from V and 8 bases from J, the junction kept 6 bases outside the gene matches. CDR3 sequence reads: CAITGGRGYTF. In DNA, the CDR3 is TGTGCCATCACAGGGGGTAGAGGCTACACCTTC.

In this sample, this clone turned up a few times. CDR3 coding DNA: TGTGCCAGCAGCACCCGGACAGATACAGAGACCCAGTACTTC. Amino acid sequence: CASSTRTDTETQYF. This chain uses TRBV9 with TRBJ2-5; tentatively, D is TRBD1 (6 bases). V was trimmed by 4 bases and J by 4 bases, leaving 14 bases between them. The CDR3 covers 14 residues. CDR1 SGDLS and CDR2 YYNGEE come from the germline V gene. The variable domain in full, completed from reference TRBV9 and TRBJ2-5, reads DSGVTQTPKHLITATGQRVTLRCSPRSGDLSVYWYQQSLDQGLQFLIQYYNGEERAKGNILERFSAQQFPDLHSELNLSSLELGDSALYFCASSTRTDTETQYFGPGTRLLVL.

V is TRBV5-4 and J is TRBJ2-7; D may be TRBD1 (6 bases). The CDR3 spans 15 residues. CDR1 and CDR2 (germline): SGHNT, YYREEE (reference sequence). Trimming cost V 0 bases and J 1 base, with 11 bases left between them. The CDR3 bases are TGTGCCAGCAGCTTGGGCGGACAGCTATCCTACGAGCAGTACTTC. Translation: CASSLGGQLSYEQYF.

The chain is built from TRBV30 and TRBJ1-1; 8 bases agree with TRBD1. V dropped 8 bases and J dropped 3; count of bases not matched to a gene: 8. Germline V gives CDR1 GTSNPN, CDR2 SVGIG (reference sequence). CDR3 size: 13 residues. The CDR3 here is CAGTGPWDTEAFF. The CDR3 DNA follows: TGTGCCGGGACAGGTCCTTGGGACACTGAAGCTTTCTTT.

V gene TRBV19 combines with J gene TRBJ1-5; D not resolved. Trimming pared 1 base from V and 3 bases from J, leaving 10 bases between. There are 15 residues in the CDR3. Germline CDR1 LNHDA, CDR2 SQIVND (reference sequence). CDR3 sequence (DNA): TGTGCCAGTAGTATAGTGCAGGCCATCAATCAGCCCCAGCATTTT. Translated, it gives CASSIVQAINQPQHF.

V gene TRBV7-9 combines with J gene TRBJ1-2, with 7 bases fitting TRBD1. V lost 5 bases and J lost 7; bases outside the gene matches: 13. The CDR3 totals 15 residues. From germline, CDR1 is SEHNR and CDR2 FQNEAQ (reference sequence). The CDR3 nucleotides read TGTGCCAGCAGCCCCCGACAGGGACCACCGGCTGGCTACACCTTC. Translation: CASSPRQGPPAGYTF.

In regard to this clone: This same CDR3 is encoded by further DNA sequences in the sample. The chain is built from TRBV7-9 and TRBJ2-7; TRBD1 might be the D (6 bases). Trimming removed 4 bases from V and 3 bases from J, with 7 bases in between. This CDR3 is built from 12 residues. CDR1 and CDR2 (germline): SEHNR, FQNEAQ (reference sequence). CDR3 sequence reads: CASSSQGYEQYF. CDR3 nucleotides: TGTGCCAGCAGCTCACAGGGCTACGAGCAGTACTTC.

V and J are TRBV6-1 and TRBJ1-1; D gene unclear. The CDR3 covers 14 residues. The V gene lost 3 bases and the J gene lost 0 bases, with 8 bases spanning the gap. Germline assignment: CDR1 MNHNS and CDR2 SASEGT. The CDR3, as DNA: TGTGCCAGCAGTGAGCAACAGATGAACACTGAAGCTTTCTTT. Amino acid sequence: CASSEQQMNTEAFF.

CDR3 region: CASTLQGANTGELFF. CDR3 DNA sequence: TGCGCCAGCACCTTACAGGGGGCGAACACCGGGGAGCTGTTTTTT. V gene TRBV5-1 combines with J gene TRBJ2-2, with 8 bases lining up with TRBD1. The CDR3 runs to 15 residues. Germline assignment: CDR1 SGHRS and CDR2 YFSETQ. Trimming at V came to 6 bases and at J to 0 bases, leaving 4 bases not matched to a gene.

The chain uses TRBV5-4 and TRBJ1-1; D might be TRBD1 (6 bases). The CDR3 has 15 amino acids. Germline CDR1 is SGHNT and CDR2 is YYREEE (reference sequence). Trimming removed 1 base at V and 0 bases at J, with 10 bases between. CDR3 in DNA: TGTGCCAGCAGCTTGCCAGGGGCCGTGAACACTGAAGCTTTCTTT. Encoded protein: CASSLPGAVNTEAFF.

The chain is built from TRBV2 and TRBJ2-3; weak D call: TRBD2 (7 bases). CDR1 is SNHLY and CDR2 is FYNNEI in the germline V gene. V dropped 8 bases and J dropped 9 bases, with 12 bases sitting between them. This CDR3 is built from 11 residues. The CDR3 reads CASARGGTQYF. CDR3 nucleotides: TGTGCCAGCGCGAGGGGGGGGACGCAGTATTTT.

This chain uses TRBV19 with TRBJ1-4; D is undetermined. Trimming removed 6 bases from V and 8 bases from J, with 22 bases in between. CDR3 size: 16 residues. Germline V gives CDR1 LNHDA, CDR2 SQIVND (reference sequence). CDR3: CASSRPFEGKEEKLFF. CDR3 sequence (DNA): TGTGCCAGTAGCCGACCCTTTGAGGGAAAGGAGGAAAAACTGTTTTTT.

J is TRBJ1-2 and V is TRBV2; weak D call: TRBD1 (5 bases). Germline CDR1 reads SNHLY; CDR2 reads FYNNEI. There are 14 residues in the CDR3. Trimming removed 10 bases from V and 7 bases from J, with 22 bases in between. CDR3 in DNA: TGTGCCACCATCCCGGACCGGTACGGGGGTGGCTACACCTTC. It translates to CATIPDRYGGGYTF.

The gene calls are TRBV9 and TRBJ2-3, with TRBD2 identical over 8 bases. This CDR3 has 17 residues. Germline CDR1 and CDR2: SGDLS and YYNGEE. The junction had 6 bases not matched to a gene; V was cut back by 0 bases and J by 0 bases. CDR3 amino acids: CASSVEAGGPSTDTQYF. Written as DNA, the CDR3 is TGTGCCAGCAGCGTAGAGGCGGGGGGCCCTAGCACAGATACGCAGTATTTT. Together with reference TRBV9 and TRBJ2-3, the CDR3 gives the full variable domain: DSGVTQTPKHLITATGQRVTLRCSPRSGDLSVYWYQQSLDQGLQFLIQYYNGEERAKGNILERFSAQQFPDLHSELNLSSLELGDSALYFCASSVEAGGPSTDTQYFGPGTRLTVL.

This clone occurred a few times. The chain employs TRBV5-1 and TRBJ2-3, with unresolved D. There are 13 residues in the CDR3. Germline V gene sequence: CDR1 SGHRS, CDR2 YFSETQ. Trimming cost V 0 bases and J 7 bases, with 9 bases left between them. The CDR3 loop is CASSLDQVNTQYF. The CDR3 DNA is TGCGCCAGCAGCTTGGACCAGGTTAATACGCAGTATTTT.

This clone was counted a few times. In nucleotides, the CDR3 is TGCGCCAGCAGCCAGACAGGGGCTGGAAACACCATATATTTT. As protein: CASSQTGAGNTIYF. The chain recombines TRBV4-1 with TRBJ1-3; TRBD1 matches 8 bases. The CDR3 is 14 amino acids. Germline values: CDR1 MGHRA, CDR2 YSYEKL. V gave up 3 bases and J gave up 2 bases; unmatched junction bases: 0.

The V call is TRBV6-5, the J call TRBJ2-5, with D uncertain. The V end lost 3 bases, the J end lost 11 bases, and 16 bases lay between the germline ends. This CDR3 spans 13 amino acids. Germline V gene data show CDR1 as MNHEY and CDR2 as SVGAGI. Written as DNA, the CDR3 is TGTGCCAGCAGTTATTCAGTGTCGAAGGAGCAGTACTTC. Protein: CASSYSVSKEQYF.

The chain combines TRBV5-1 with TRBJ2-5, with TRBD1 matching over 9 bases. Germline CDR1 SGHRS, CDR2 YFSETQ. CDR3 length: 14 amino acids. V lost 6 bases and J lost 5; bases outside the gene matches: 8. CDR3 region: CASKGTGGTETQYF. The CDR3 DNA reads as TGCGCCAGCAAAGGAACAGGGGGCACGGAGACCCAGTACTTC.

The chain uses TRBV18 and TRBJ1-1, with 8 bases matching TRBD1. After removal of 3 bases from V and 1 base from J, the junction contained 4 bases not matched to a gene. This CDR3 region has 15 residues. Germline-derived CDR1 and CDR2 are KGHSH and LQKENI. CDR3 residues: CASSPTGAGNTEAFF. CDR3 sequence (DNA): TGTGCCAGCTCACCGACAGGGGCGGGGAACACTGAAGCTTTCTTT.